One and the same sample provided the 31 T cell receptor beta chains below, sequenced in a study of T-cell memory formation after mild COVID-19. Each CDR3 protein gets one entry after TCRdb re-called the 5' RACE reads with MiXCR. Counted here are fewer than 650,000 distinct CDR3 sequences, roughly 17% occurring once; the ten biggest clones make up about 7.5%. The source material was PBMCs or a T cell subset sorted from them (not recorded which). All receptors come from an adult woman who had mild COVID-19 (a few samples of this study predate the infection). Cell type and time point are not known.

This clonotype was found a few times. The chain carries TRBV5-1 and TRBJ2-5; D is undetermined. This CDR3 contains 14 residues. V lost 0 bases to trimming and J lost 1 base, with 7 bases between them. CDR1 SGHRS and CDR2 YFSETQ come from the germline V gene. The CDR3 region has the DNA TGCGCCAGCAGCTTGGCGGAAGTCCAAGAGACCCAGTACTTC. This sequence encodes CASSLAEVQETQYF.

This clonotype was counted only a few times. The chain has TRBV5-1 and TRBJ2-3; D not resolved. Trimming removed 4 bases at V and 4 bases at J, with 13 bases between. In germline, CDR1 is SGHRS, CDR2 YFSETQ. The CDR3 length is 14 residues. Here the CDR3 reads CASSRTAAADTQYF. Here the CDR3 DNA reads TGCGCCAGCAGCCGAACAGCCGCAGCAGATACGCAGTATTTT.

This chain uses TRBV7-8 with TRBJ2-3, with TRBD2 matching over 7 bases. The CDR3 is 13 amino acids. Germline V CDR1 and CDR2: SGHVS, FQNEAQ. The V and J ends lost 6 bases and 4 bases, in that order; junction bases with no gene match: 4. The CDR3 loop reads CASRPGLADTQYF. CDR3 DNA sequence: TGTGCCAGCAGACCAGGACTAGCAGATACGCAGTATTTT.

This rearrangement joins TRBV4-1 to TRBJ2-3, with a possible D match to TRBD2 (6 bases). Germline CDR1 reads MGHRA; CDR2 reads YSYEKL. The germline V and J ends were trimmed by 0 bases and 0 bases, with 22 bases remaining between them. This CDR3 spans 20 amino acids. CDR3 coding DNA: TGCGCCAGCAGCCAAGATAGAACCGGGGGTCCCCGTGCTAGCACAGATACGCAGTATTTT. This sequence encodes CASSQDRTGGPRASTDTQYF.

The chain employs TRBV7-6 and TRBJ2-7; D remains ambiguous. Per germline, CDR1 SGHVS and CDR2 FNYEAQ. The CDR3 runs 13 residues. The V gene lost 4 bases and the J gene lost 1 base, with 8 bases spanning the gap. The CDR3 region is CASSSFESYEQYF. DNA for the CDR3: TGTGCCAGCAGCTCCTTTGAGTCCTACGAGCAGTACTTC.

The DNA for the CDR3 is TGTGCCAGCAGCGCCGGGGACAGGGTGAGGTCCTACGAGCAGTACTTC. This codes for CASSAGDRVRSYEQYF. The genes are TRBV7-8 and TRBJ2-7; TRBD1 aligns across 9 bases. Germline values: CDR1 SGHVS, CDR2 FQNEAQ. V was pared by 5 bases and J by 1 base, with 9 bases of the junction left unmatched. The CDR3 sequence is 16 residues long.

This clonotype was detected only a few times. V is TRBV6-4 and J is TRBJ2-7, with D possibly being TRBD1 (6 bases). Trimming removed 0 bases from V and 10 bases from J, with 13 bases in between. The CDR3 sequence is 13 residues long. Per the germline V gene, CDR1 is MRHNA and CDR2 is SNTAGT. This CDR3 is CASSDSPTGPQYF. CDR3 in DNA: TGTGCCAGCAGTGACTCCCCGACAGGCCCACAGTACTTC.

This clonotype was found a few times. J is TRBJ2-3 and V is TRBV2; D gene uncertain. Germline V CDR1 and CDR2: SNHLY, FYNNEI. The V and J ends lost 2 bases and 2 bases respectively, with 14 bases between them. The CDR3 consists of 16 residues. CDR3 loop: CASSESKGLTTDTQYF. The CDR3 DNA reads TGTGCCAGCAGTGAAAGTAAAGGATTGACCACAGATACGCAGTATTTT. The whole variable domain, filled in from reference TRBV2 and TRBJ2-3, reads EPEVTQTPSHQVTQMGQEVILRCVPISNHLYFYWYRQILGQKVEFLVSFYNNEISEKSEIFDDQFSVERPDGSNFTLKIRSTKLEDSAMYFCASSESKGLTTDTQYFGPGTRLTVL.

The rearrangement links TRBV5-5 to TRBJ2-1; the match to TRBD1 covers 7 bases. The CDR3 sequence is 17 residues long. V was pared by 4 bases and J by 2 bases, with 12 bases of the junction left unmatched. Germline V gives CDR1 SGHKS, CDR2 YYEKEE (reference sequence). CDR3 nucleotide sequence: TGTGCCAGCAGCGACTATGGACAGGTATTGACCTACAATGAGCAGTTCTTC. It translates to CASSDYGQVLTYNEQFF.

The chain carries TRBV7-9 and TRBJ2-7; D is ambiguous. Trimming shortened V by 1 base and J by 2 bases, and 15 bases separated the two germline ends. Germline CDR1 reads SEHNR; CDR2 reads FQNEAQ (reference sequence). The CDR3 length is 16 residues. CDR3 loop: CASSLGRRSTPYEQYF. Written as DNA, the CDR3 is TGTGCCAGCAGCTTAGGTAGGAGAAGTACCCCCTACGAGCAGTACTTC.

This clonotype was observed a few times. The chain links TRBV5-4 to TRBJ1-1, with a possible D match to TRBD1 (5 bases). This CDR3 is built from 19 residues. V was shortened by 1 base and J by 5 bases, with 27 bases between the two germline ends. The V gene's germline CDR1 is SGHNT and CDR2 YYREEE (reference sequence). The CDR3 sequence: CASSLFVLWGNVSETEAFF. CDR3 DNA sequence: TGTGCCAGCAGCTTGTTTGTCCTGTGGGGGAACGTATCGGAGACTGAAGCTTTCTTT. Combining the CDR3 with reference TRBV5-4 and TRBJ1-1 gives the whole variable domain ETGVTQSPTHLIKTRGQQVTLRCSSQSGHNTVSWYQQALGQGPQFIFQYYREEENGRGNFPPRFSGLQFPNYSSELNVNALELDDSALYLCASSLFVLWGNVSETEAFFGQGTRLTVV.

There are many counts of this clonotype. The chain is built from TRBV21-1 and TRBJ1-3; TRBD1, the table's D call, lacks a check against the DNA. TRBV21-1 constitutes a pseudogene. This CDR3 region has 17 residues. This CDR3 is CASSRRGQARSGNTIYF. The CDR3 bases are TGTGCCAGCAGCCGACGAGGACAGGCGCGCTCTGGAAACACCATATATTTT.

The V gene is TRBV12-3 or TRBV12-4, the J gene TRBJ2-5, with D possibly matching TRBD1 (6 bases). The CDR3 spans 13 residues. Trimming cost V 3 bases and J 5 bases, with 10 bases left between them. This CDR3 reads CASSFTRGETQYF. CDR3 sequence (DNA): TGTGCCAGCAGTTTTACCAGGGGCGAGACCCAGTACTTC.

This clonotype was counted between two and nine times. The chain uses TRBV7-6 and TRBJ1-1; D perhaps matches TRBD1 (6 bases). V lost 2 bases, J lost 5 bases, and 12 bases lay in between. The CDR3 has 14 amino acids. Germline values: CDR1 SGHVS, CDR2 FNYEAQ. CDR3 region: CASSLMDRGTEAFF. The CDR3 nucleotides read TGTGCCAGCAGCTTAATGGACAGAGGGACTGAAGCTTTCTTT.

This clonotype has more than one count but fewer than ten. CDR3 sequence (DNA): TGTGCCAGCAGTGAGATGAAACGCGGGGGCTACACCTTC. Translated: CASSEMKRGGYTF. The rearrangement links TRBV2 to TRBJ1-2; D remains unclear. The CDR3 is 13 residues long. The V end was cut by 3 bases, the J end by 8 bases, with 13 bases between. Looked up from germline, CDR1 is SNHLY and CDR2 is FYNNEI.

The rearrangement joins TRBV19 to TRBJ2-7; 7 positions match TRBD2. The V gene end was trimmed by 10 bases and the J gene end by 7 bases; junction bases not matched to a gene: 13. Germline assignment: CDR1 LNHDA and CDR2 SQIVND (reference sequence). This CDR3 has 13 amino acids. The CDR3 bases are TGTGCCACCCAAGCGGGGAGGGCATTGGAGCAGTACTTC. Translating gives CATQAGRALEQYF.

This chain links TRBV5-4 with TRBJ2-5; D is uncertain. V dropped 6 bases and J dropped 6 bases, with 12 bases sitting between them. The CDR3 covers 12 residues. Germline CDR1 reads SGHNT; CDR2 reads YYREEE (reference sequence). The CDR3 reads CASTSSEQTQYF. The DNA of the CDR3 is TGTGCCAGCACCTCTTCCGAGCAGACCCAGTACTTC. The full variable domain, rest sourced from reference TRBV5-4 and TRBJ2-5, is ETGVTQSPTHLIKTRGQQVTLRCSSQSGHNTVSWYQQALGQGPQFIFQYYREEENGRGNFPPRFSGLQFPNYSSELNVNALELDDSALYLCASTSSEQTQYFGPGTRLLVL.

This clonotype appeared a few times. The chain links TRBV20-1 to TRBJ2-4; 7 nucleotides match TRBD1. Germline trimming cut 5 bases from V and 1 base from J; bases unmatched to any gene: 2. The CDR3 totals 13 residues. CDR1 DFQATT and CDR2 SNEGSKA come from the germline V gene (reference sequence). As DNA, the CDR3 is TGCAGTGCTCCCAGGGGGGCCAAAAACATTCAGTACTTC. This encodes CSAPRGAKNIQYF.

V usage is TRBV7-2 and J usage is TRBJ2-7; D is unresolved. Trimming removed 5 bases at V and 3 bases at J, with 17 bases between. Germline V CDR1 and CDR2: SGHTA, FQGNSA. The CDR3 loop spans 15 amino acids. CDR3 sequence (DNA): TGTGCCAGCAGCCCACGGGTGTCTGCGGACTACGAGCAGTACTTC. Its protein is CASSPRVSADYEQYF.

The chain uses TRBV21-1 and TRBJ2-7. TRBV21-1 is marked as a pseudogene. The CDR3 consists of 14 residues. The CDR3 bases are TGTGCCAGCAGCAAAAACCGCCAATCCTACGAGCAGTACTTC. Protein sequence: CASSKNRQSYEQYF.

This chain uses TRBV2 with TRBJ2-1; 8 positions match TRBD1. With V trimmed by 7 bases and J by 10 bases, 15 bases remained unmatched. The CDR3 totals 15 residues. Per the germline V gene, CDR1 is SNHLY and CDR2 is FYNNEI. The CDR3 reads CASNQIPQGASEQFF. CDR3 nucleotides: TGTGCCAGCAACCAGATCCCTCAGGGGGCTTCCGAGCAGTTCTTC.

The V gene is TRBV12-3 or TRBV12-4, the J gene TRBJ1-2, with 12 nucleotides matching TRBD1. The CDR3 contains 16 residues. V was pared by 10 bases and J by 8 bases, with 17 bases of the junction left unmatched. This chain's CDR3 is CAILTTPGQGAEGYTF. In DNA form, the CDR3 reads TGTGCCATCCTCACCACGCCGGGACAGGGGGCGGAGGGCTACACCTTC.

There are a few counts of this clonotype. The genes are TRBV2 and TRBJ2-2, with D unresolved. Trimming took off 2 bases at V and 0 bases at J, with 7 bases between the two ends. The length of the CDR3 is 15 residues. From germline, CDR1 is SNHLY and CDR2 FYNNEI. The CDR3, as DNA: TGTGCCAGCAGTGAACTCGGGCCGAACACCGGGGAGCTGTTTTTT. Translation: CASSELGPNTGELFF.

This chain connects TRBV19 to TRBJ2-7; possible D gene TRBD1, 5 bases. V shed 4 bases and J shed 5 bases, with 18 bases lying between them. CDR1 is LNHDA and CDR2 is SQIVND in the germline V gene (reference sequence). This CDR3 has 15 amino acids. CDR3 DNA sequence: TGTGCCAGTAGTAGTTCCGGGTCAGGGCTAGACGAGCAGTACTTC. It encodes CASSSSGSGLDEQYF.

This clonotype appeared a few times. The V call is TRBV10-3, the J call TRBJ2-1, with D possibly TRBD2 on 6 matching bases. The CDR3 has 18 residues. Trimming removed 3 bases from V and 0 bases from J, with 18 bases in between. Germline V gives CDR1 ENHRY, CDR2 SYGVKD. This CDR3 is CAISDPVGRESSYNEQFF. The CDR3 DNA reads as TGTGCCATCAGTGACCCCGTGGGACGGGAGAGCTCCTACAATGAGCAGTTCTTC.

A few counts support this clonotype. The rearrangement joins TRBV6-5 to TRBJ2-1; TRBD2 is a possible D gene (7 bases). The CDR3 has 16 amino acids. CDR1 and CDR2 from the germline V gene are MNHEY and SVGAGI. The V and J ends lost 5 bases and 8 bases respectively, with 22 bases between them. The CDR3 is CASSILRQPGGYEQFF. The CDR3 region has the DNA TGTGCCAGCAGTATCCTTCGACAGCCGGGGGGCTATGAGCAGTTCTTC.

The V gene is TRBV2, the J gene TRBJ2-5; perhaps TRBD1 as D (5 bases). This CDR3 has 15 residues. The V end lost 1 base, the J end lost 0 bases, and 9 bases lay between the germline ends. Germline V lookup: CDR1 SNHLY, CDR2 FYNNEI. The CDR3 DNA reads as TGTGCCAGCAGTGAAGGTGTCAGGGACCAAGAGACCCAGTACTTC. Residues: CASSEGVRDQETQYF.

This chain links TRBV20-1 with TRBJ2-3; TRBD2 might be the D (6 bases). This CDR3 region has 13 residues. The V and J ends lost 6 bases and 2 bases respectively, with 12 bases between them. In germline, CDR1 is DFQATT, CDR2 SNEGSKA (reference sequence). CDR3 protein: CSAKGDSTDTQYF. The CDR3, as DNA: TGCAGTGCCAAAGGGGACTCCACAGATACGCAGTATTTT.

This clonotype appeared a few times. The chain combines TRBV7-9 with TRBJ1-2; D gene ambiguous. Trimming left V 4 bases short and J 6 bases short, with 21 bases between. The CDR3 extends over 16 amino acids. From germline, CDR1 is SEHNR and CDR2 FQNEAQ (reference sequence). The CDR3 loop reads CASSSEPDSGRDGYTF. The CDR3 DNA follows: TGTGCCAGCAGCTCGGAACCAGATTCGGGAAGGGATGGCTACACCTTC.

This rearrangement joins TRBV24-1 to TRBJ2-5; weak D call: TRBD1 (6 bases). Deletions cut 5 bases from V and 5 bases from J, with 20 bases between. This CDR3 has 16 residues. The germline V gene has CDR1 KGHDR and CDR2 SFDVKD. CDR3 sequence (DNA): TGTGCCACCAGTGTAGCCCCGGGACAAGGAAGGGAGACCCAGTACTTC. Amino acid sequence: CATSVAPGQGRETQYF.

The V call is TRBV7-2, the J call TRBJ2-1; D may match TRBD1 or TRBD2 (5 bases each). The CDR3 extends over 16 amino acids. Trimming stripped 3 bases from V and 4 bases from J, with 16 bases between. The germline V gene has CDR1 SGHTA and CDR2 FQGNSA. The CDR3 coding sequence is TGTGCCAGCAGCTTCTCCAGGGACCACCTATACAATGAGCAGTTCTTC. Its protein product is CASSFSRDHLYNEQFF. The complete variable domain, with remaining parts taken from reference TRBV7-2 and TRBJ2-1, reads GAGVSQSPSNKVTEKGKDVELRCDPISGHTALYWYRQSLGQGLEFLIYFQGNSAPDKSGLPSDRFSAERTGGSVSTLTIQRTQQEDSAVYLCASSFSRDHLYNEQFFGPGTRLTVL.